This T cell receptor (beta chain) was identified during a study of blood T cell repertoires in COVID-19. The protocol was immunoSEQ multiplex PCR, while the TCRdb copy is restricted to in-frame clones and leaves out a portion. The sample carries about 480,000 clones, around nine tenths recorded once. The CDR3 length is 15 residues. Germline-derived CDR1 and CDR2 are ENHRY and SYGVKD. Trimming left V 3 bases short and J 2 bases short, with 11 bases between. The sequence was collected from an older woman who had recovered from COVID-19. The material sequenced was PBMCs or T cells enriched from blood (not recorded which). The genes are TRBV10-3 and TRBJ2-1; a weak D match, TRBD1 (5 bases). The CDR3 loop reads CAISEPAGTYNEQFF. In DNA form, the CDR3 reads TGTGCCATCAGTGAACCCGCAGGGACCTACAATGAGCAGTTCTTC.